These 28 T cell receptor beta chains came from one sample sequenced in a study of cytomegalovirus exposure and HLA in healthy donors. PCR amplification relied on 60 Vbeta primers (plus 13 Jbeta primers). The repertoire was sequenced with immunoSEQ multiplex PCR; TCRdb's copy has only in-frame clones and lacks some. The sample contains around 64,000 clones, 75% to 90% of which appear only once. The sample consisted of PBMCs. All receptors come from a woman aged 25 to 39 in good health and CMV-seropositive.

The CDR3 coding sequence is TGTGCCAGCAGTTTATCGACAGGCGCTTTCTATGGCTACACCTTC. Its translation: CASSLSTGAFYGYTF. The rearrangement uses TRBV28 and TRBJ1-2, with TRBD1 as a possible D gene (6 bases). The CDR3 totals 15 residues. Germline values: CDR1 MDHEN, CDR2 SYDVKM. Trimming left V 1 base short and J 4 bases short, with 13 bases between.

The rearrangement links TRBV7-2 to TRBJ2-1; 9 nucleotides align to TRBD2. The CDR3 contains 15 residues. The V gene's germline CDR1 is SGHTA and CDR2 FQGNSA. The junction had 9 bases not matched to a gene; V was cut back by 4 bases and J by 8 bases. The CDR3 coding sequence is TGTGCCAGCAGCTCAACGGGACTAGCTGCCGATGAGCAGTTCTTC. Its protein product is CASSSTGLAADEQFF.

This chain joins TRBV4-1 and TRBJ2-3, with 10 positions matching TRBD1. Germline V gene lookup returns CDR1 MGHRA and CDR2 YSYEKL. V lost 4 bases and J lost 3; bases outside the gene matches: 13. This CDR3 region has 18 residues. The CDR3 DNA sequence: TGCGCCAGCAGCCCGAGTGGCCGCCGGGACAGGGGAACAGATACGCAGTATTTT. This encodes CASSPSGRRDRGTDTQYF.

The rearrangement links TRBV11-2 to TRBJ2-7; 9 bases align to TRBD2. The germline V gene encodes CDR1 SGHAT and CDR2 FQNNGV. The CDR3 has 13 amino acids. Trimming cost V 5 bases and J 6 bases; bases outside gene matches: 5. The CDR3 DNA sequence: TGTGCCAGCAGCCCCGGACTAGCGAGCGAGCAGTACTTC. It codes for CASSPGLASEQYF.

The V and J genes are TRBV29-1 and TRBJ1-2, with D possibly TRBD1 on 6 matching bases. Trimming shortened V by 7 bases and J by 6 bases, and 18 bases separated the two germline ends. Germline assignment: CDR1 SQVTM and CDR2 ANQGSEA. This CDR3 comprises 13 residues. CDR3 nucleotides: TGCAGCGCTGAGGGGGGTTGGACGGATGGCTACACCTTC. Protein sequence: CSAEGGWTDGYTF.

This chain connects TRBV7-2 to TRBJ1-1; D unresolved. The V gene lost 2 bases and the J gene lost 7 bases, with 8 bases spanning the gap. The CDR3 runs 12 residues. Germline CDR1 SGHTA, CDR2 FQGNSA. The CDR3 loop is CASSLFGDEAFF. The CDR3 nucleotides are TGTGCCAGCAGCTTATTCGGGGATGAAGCTTTCTTT.

This chain links TRBV9 with TRBJ2-2; a weak D match, TRBD2 (6 bases). The CDR3 is made up of 16 amino acids. Germline V CDR1 and CDR2: SGDLS, YYNGEE. With 0 bases removed from V and 0 bases from J, the gap between germline ends came to 9 bases. CDR3 sequence (DNA): TGTGCCAGCAGCGTAGTCGGGGGTTCGAACACCGGGGAGCTGTTTTTT. It is translated as CASSVVGGSNTGELFF. Full variable domain (remainder filled in from reference TRBV9 and TRBJ2-2): DSGVTQTPKHLITATGQRVTLRCSPRSGDLSVYWYQQSLDQGLQFLIQYYNGEERAKGNILERFSAQQFPDLHSELNLSSLELGDSALYFCASSVVGGSNTGELFFGEGSRLTVL.

In this sample, this clone turned up once. The CDR3: CASSSGLAGWDEQFF. The CDR3 coding sequence is TGTGCCAGCAGCTCGGGACTAGCGGGATGGGATGAGCAGTTCTTC. V and J are TRBV6-6 and TRBJ2-1; 13 bases agree with TRBD2. V was pared by 6 bases and J by 8 bases, with 7 bases of the junction left unmatched. The germline V gene encodes CDR1 MNHNY and CDR2 SVGAGI (reference sequence). The CDR3 sequence is 15 residues long.

The V gene is TRBV5-4, the J gene TRBJ2-5; D is perhaps TRBD1 (5 bases). Near its end, the DNA agrees better with TRBJ2-7, so the J call may be wrong. Germline V CDR1 and CDR2: SGHNT, YYREEE (reference sequence). This CDR3 region has 15 residues. CDR3: CASSLLRDSTYEQYF. Written as DNA, the CDR3 is TGTGCCAGCAGCTTGTTGCGCGACAGCACCTACGAGCAGTACTTC.

This sequence joins TRBV10-3 and TRBJ2-3, with TRBD2 identical over 7 bases. V trimming: 8 bases; J trimming: 2 bases; junction bases outside the gene matches: 10. This CDR3 has 15 residues. Per the germline V gene, CDR1 is ENHRY and CDR2 is SYGVKD. The CDR3 sequence: CAIPPRLADTDTQYF. In DNA, the CDR3 is TGTGCCATCCCGCCACGGCTAGCGGACACAGATACGCAGTATTTT.

The rearrangement uses TRBV20-1 and TRBJ2-7; 7 bases are shared with TRBD2. The V and J ends lost 7 bases and 5 bases, in that order; junction bases with no gene match: 5. The CDR3 totals 11 residues. Germline V gives CDR1 DFQATT, CDR2 SNEGSKA (reference sequence). CDR3: CSGGRNNEQYF. CDR3 bases: TGCAGTGGCGGGAGAAATAACGAGCAGTACTTC.

This sequence joins TRBV30 and TRBJ1-5, with a possible D match to TRBD1 (5 bases). The CDR3 consists of 13 residues. Germline V lookup: CDR1 GTSNPN, CDR2 SVGIG (reference sequence). V lost 4 bases to trimming and J lost 7 bases, with 14 bases between them. The CDR3 loop reads CAWTPGGGQPQHF. CDR3 bases: TGTGCCTGGACCCCCGGCGGGGGACAGCCCCAGCATTTT. Complete variable domain (other parts from reference TRBV30 and TRBJ1-5): SQTIHQWPATLVQPVGSPLSLECTVEGTSNPNLYWYRQAAGRGLQLLFYSVGIGQISSEVPQNLSASRPQDRQFILSSKKLLLSDSGFYLCAWTPGGGQPQHFGDGTRLSIL.

The genes are TRBV27 and TRBJ1-2; TRBD1 agrees at 7 bases. CDR1 and CDR2 from the germline V gene are MNHEY and SMNVEV (reference sequence). The V segment lost 5 bases and the J segment 4 bases; nucleotides outside the gene matches: 7. The CDR3 length is 14 residues. The CDR3 spells CASSPGTAFYGYTF. In DNA, the CDR3 is TGTGCCAGCAGTCCCGGGACAGCGTTCTATGGCTACACCTTC.

The chain uses TRBV19 and TRBJ1-2; 8 nucleotides agree with TRBD1. The CDR3 totals 14 residues. With V trimmed by 5 bases and J by 6 bases, 8 bases remained unmatched. CDR1 and CDR2 from the germline V gene are LNHDA and SQIVND (reference sequence). The CDR3 protein is CASSFRQGTDGYTF. The CDR3 DNA follows: TGTGCCAGTAGTTTCCGACAGGGGACGGATGGCTACACCTTC.

A word on this clone: It is unclear where the CDR3 begins or ends on the DNA, so no DNA is shown, and the CDR3 is as TCRdb lists it. The chain recombines TRBV12-2 with TRBJ1-2; the table's D gene call, TRBD1, was not cross checked with the DNA. TRBV12-2 is given as a pseudogene. The CDR3 totals 15 residues, both ends included. CDR3 residues: CASRLYSCLGYGYTF.

The CDR3 reads CASSFGLGEQYF. The DNA of the CDR3 is TGTGCCAGCAGCTTCGGACTAGGCGAGCAGTACTTC. The chain combines TRBV11-2 with TRBJ2-5; 7 positions agree with TRBD2. TRBJ2-7 explains the end of the DNA better; the J call may be wrong. The CDR3 is 12 residues long. CDR1 is SGHAT and CDR2 is FQNNGV in the germline V gene.

This chain joins TRBV18 and TRBJ1-1; D gene unclear. Germline-derived CDR1 and CDR2 are KGHSH and LQKENI. This CDR3 spans 14 amino acids. Deletions cut 2 bases from V and 1 base from J, with 8 bases between. CDR3 sequence reads: CASSPREGNTEAFF. In DNA, the CDR3 is TGTGCCAGCTCACCAAGGGAGGGGAACACTGAAGCTTTCTTT.

There are a few counts of this clone. The chain has TRBV9 and TRBJ2-7; weak D call: TRBD1 (6 bases). CDR3 length: 16 amino acids. Trimming removed 5 bases at V and 0 bases at J, with 18 bases between. Per germline, CDR1 SGDLS and CDR2 YYNGEE. For the CDR3, the DNA is TGTGCCAGCAGTCATCCGAGGACAGAAAGCTCCTACGAGCAGTACTTC. This codes for CASSHPRTESSYEQYF.

The chain is built from TRBV28 and TRBJ2-7; TRBD2 matches 8 bases. J gave up 4 bases and V 5 bases, and 4 bases lay outside the gene matches. Germline loops: CDR1 MDHEN, CDR2 SYDVKM. The CDR3 length is 13 residues. The CDR3 protein is CASSLGGRYEQYF. The CDR3 DNA is TGTGCCAGCAGTCTCGGCGGGAGGTACGAGCAGTACTTC. The full variable domain, completed using reference TRBV28 and TRBJ2-7, is DVKVTQSSRYLVKRTGEKVFLECVQDMDHENMFWYRQDPGLGLRLIYFSYDVKMKEKGDIPEGYSVSREKKERFSLILESASTNQTSMYLCASSLGGRYEQYFGPGTRLTVT.

V gene TRBV19 combines with J gene TRBJ2-1; 7 bases match TRBD2. Trimming at V came to 6 bases and at J to 3 bases, leaving 17 bases not matched to a gene. The CDR3 contains 18 residues. Per the germline V gene, CDR1 is LNHDA and CDR2 is SQIVND (reference sequence). The CDR3 region is CASRPSGWEGGRYNEQFF. The DNA for the CDR3 is TGTGCCAGTAGACCAAGCGGTTGGGAGGGAGGCCGCTACAATGAGCAGTTCTTC. Using reference TRBV19 and TRBJ2-1 for the parts outside the CDR3, the full variable domain is DGGITQSPKYLFRKEGQNVTLSCEQNLNHDAMYWYRQDPGQGLRLIYYSQIVNDFQKGDIAEGYSVSREKKESFPLTVTSAQKNPTAFYLCASRPSGWEGGRYNEQFFGPGTRLTVL.

This chain joins TRBV5-4 and TRBJ1-5; D call uncertain. The CDR3 length is 18 residues. V was shortened by 2 bases and J by 1 base, with 19 bases between the two germline ends. The V gene's germline CDR1 is SGHNT and CDR2 YYREEE (reference sequence). This chain's CDR3 is CASSFTIRGMESNQPQHF. CDR3 coding DNA: TGTGCCAGCAGCTTCACCATACGAGGGATGGAAAGCAATCAGCCCCAGCATTTT.

This rearrangement joins TRBV12-5 to TRBJ2-1, with 8 nucleotides matching TRBD2. The CDR3 loop spans 16 amino acids. The germline gives CDR1 LGHNT, CDR2 FRNRAP. V gave up 0 bases and J gave up 4 bases; unmatched junction bases: 5. The CDR3 DNA is TGTGCTAGTGGTTTGGTAGCGGGGGACCTATACAATGAGCAGTTCTTC. Encoded protein: CASGLVAGDLYNEQFF.

The genes are TRBV1 and TRBJ2-4; the D segment call TRBD2 is taken from the table without a DNA check. TRBV1 is a known pseudogene. This CDR3 region has 17 residues. Here the CDR3 reads CTSSHLQNGDLKNIQYF. As DNA, the CDR3 is TGCACCAGCAGCCATCTCCAAAACGGGGACTTAAAAAACATTCAGTACTTC.

The chain employs TRBV9 and TRBJ2-3; D might be TRBD2 (7 bases). The V end lost 3 bases, the J end lost 0 bases, and 11 bases lay between the germline ends. The CDR3 length is 15 residues. CDR1 and CDR2 from the germline V gene are SGDLS and YYNGEE. In nucleotides, the CDR3 is TGTGCCAGCAGCGAGGGGGGGACTAGCACAGATACGCAGTATTTT. It specifies CASSEGGTSTDTQYF.

The chain uses TRBV6-4 and TRBJ2-2; D might be TRBD1 (6 bases). The CDR3 has 13 amino acids. Germline V CDR1 and CDR2: MRHNA, SNTAGT. Trimming took off 5 bases at V and 3 bases at J, with 7 bases between the two ends. The CDR3 loop is CASSSGDTGELFF. CDR3 nucleotides: TGTGCCAGCAGTTCAGGGGACACCGGGGAGCTGTTTTTT.

This sequence joins TRBV27 and TRBJ2-1; 8 positions agree with TRBD1. V lost 5 bases, J lost 7 bases, and 31 bases stayed unmatched. Germline V gene data show CDR1 as MNHEY and CDR2 as SMNVEV (reference sequence). This CDR3 is built from 22 residues. The CDR3: CASSPNLFGRGLLVPRGNEQFF. CDR3 sequence (DNA): TGTGCCAGCAGTCCAAACCTTTTCGGCAGGGGGCTTTTAGTCCCCAGGGGTAATGAGCAGTTCTTC.

This chain joins TRBV6-6 and TRBJ1-5; D is unresolved. Trimming left V 6 bases short and J 0 bases short, with 15 bases between. Germline V gene sequence: CDR1 MNHNY, CDR2 SVGAGI (reference sequence). The CDR3 length is 16 residues. CDR3 protein: CASSFQQDYSNQPQHF. For the CDR3, the DNA is TGTGCCAGCAGCTTCCAACAAGACTATAGCAATCAGCCCCAGCATTTT.

V is TRBV18 and J is TRBJ1-2, with D perhaps matching TRBD1 (6 bases). Trimming left V 0 bases short and J 4 bases short, with 15 bases between. The V gene's germline CDR1 is KGHSH and CDR2 LQKENI. CDR3 length equals 16 residues. CDR3 in DNA: TGTGCCAGCTCACCACCGGTGGGGGGGCAAGTCTATGGCTACACCTTC. Amino acids: CASSPPVGGQVYGYTF.